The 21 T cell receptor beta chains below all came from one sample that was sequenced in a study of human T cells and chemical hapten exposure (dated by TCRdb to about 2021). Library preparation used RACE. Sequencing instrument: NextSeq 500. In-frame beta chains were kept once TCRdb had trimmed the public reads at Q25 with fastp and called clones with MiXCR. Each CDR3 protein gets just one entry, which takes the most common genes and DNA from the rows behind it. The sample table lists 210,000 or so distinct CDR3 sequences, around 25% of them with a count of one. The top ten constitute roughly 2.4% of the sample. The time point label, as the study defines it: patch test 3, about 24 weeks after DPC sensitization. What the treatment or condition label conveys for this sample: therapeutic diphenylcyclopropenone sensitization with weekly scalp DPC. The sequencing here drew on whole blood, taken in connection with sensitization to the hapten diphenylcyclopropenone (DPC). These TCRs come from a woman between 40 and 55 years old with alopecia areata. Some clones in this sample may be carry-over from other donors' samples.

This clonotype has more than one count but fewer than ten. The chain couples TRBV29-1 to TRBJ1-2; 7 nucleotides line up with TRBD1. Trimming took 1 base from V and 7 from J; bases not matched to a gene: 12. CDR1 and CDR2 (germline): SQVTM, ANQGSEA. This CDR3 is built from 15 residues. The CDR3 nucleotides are TGCAGCGTTGAAGGGGACAGCGGTATTATCGGTGGCTACACCTTC. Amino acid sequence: CSVEGDSGIIGGYTF.

In DNA form, the CDR3 reads TGCAGCGTTGGAATAGGGCACGTCAACACCGGGGAGCTGTTTTTT. Translation gives CSVGIGHVNTGELFF. The chain uses TRBV29-1 and TRBJ2-2, with no clear D. V was pared by 4 bases and J by 2 bases, with 14 bases between. This CDR3 has 15 amino acids. The germline V gene encodes CDR1 SQVTM and CDR2 ANQGSEA.

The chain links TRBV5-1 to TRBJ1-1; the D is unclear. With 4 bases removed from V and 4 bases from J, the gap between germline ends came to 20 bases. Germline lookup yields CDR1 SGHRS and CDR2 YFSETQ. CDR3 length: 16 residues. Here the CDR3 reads CASSLGVGRMSTEAFF. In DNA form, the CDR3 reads TGCGCCAGCAGCCTTGGTGTCGGACGGATGAGCACTGAAGCTTTCTTT.

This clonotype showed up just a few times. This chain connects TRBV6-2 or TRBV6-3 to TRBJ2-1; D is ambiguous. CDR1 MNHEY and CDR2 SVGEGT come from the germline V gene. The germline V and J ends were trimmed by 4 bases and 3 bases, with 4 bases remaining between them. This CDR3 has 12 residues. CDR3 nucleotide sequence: TGTGCCAGCAGTTCGGACTACAATGAGCAGTTCTTC. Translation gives CASSSDYNEQFF.

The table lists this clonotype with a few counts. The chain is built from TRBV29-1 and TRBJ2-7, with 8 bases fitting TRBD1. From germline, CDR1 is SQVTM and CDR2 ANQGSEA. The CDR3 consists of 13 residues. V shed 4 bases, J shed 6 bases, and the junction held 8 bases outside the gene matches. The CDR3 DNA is TGCAGCGTTGTAGGGACAGGACCCTCCGAGCAGTACTTC. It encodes CSVVGTGPSEQYF.

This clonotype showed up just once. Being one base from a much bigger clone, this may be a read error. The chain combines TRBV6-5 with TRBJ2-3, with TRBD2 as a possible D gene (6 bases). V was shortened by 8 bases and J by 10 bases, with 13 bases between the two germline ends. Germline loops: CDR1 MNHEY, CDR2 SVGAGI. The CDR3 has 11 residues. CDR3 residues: CASRGDDAQYF. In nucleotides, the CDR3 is TGTGCCAGCCGCGGGGATGATGCGCAGTATTTT.

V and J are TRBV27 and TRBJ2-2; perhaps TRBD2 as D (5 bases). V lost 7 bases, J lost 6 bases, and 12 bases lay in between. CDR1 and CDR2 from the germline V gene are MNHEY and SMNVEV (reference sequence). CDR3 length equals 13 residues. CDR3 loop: CASTHSVSGELFF. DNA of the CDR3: TGTGCCAGCACGCATAGCGTTTCCGGGGAGCTGTTTTTT.

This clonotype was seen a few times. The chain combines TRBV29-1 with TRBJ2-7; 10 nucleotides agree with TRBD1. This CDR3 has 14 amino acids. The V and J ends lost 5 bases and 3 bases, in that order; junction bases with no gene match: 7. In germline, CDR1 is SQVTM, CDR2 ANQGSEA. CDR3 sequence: CSVQRQGALYEQYF. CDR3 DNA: TGCAGCGTTCAGAGACAGGGGGCCCTCTACGAGCAGTACTTC.

The CDR3, as DNA: TGTGCCAGCAGCTTAGGCCAGCCCCCCTACGAGCAGTACTTC. Translated, it gives CASSLGQPPYEQYF. The J gene is TRBJ2-7, the V gene TRBV7-2; D is undetermined. The germline V gene has CDR1 SGHTA and CDR2 FQGNSA. CDR3 length: 14 residues. The V gene lost 1 base and the J gene lost 2 bases, with 9 bases spanning the gap.

In nucleotides, the CDR3 is TGTGCCAGCAGCTTGACAGGGGAAAGCAATCAGCCCCAGCATTTT. Its protein is CASSLTGESNQPQHF. The chain uses TRBV7-3 and TRBJ1-5; 8 positions agree with TRBD1. V lost 3 bases and J lost 1; bases outside the gene matches: 2. Germline CDR1 is SGHTA and CDR2 is FQGTGA. The CDR3 runs 15 residues.

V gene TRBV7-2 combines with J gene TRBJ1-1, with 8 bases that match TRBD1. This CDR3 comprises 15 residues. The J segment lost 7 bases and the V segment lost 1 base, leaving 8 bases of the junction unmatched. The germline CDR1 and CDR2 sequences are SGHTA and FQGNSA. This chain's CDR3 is CASSLETGVPSEAFF. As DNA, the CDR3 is TGTGCCAGCAGCTTAGAGACAGGGGTGCCGAGTGAAGCTTTCTTT.

CDR3 coding DNA: TGTGCCAGCAGTCCCCGGACTAGCGAGGGCAATGAGCAGTTCTTC. Protein product: CASSPRTSEGNEQFF. This chain uses TRBV27 with TRBJ2-1, with 9 bases that match TRBD2. This CDR3 region has 15 residues. After removal of 5 bases from V and 6 bases from J, the junction contained 8 bases not matched to a gene. From germline, CDR1 is MNHEY and CDR2 SMNVEV (reference sequence).

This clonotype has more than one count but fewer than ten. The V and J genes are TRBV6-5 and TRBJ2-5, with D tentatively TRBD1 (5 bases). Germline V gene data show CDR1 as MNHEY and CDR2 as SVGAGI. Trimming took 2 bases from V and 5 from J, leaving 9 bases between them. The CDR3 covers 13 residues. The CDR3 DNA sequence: TGTGCCAGCAGTTACCAAGGGGCGGAGACCCAGTACTTC. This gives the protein CASSYQGAETQYF.

CDR3 sequence reads: CASSFGTGLNTEAFF. The CDR3 DNA reads as TGTGCCAGCAGCTTTGGGACAGGACTGAACACTGAAGCTTTCTTT. The chain carries TRBV9 and TRBJ1-1; 8 positions agree with TRBD1. The ends lost 4 bases at V and 0 bases at J; junction bases unmatched: 5. Germline CDR1 is SGDLS and CDR2 is YYNGEE. The CDR3 contains 15 residues.

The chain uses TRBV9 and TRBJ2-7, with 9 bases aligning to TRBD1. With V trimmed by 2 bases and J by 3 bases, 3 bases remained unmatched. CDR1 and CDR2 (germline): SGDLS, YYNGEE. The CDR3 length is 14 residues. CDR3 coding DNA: TGTGCCAGCAGCGTGGGGACAGGGAACTACGAGCAGTACTTC. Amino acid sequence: CASSVGTGNYEQYF.

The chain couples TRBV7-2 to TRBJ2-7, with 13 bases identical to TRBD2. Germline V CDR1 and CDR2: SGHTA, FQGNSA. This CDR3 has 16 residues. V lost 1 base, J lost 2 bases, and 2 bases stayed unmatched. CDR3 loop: CASSLELAGGPYEQYF. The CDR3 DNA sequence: TGTGCCAGCAGCTTAGAACTAGCGGGAGGGCCCTACGAGCAGTACTTC.

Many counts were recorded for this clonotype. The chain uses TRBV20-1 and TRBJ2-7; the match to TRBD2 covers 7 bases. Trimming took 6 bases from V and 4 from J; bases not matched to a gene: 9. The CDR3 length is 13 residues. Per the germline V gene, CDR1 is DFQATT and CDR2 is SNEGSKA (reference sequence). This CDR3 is CSALSGTQYEQYF. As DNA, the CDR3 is TGCAGTGCGTTAAGCGGGACCCAATACGAGCAGTACTTC.

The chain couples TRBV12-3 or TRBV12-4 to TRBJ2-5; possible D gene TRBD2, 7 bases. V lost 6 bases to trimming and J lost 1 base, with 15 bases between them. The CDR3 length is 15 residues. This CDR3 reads CASRLRGAPQETQYF. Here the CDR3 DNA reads TGTGCCAGCAGGTTACGGGGGGCCCCCCAAGAGACCCAGTACTTC.

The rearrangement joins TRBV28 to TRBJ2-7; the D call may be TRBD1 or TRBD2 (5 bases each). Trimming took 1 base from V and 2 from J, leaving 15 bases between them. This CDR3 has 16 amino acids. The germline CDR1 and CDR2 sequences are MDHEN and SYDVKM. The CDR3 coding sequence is TGTGCCAGCAGTTTATCGGGGACCCCTCAACCCTACGAGCAGTACTTC. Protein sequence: CASSLSGTPQPYEQYF.

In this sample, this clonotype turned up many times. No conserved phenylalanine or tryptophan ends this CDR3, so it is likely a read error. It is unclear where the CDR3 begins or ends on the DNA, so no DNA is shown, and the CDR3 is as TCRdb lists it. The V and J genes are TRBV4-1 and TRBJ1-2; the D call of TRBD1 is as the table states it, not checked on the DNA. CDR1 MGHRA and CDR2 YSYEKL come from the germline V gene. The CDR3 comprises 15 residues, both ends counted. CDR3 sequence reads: CASSQALSRRTGPSV.

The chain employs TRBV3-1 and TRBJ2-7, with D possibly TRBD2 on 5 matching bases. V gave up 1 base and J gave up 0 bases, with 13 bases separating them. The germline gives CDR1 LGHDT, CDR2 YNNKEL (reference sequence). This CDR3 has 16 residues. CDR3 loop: CASSQGPSRSSYEQYF. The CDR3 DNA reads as TGTGCCAGCAGCCAAGGGCCTAGCAGGAGCTCCTACGAGCAGTACTTC.